This is a list of T cell receptor beta chains from one sample in a study of T cell responses to AZD1222 COVID-19 vaccine. Measured with immunoSEQ multiplex PCR; TCRdb has only the in-frame clones, and not every one. The sample has 150,000 to 200,000 clones, 85% to 95% seen once. Here the sequenced sample was peripheral blood, taken on day 0 of AZD1222 vaccination. The receptors were gathered from an adult in good health. Both conserved end residues are part of each CDR3. Fields, in order: clone size, D gene, V gene, J gene, CDR3 protein, CDR3 DNA. A D gene is named only where the DNA matches it firmly. Clone size is stated in some rows and not others, as once, few, many or a class when expanded.

clone_size: .
d_call: .
v_call: TRBV30
j_call: TRBJ2-2
cdr3_aa: CAWSGVIGELFF
cdr3_nt: TGTGCCTGGAGTGGGGTTATCGGGGAGCTGTTTTTT

clone_size: .
d_call: .
v_call: TRBV5-6
j_call: TRBJ1-5
cdr3_aa: CASSSGGGRFNQPQHF
cdr3_nt: TGTGCCAGCAGCTCCGGCGGGGGGCGTTTCAATCAGCCCCAGCATTTT

clone_size: .
d_call: TRBD1
v_call: TRBV7-6
j_call: TRBJ2-1
cdr3_aa: CASSSMPGQGFYNEQFF
cdr3_nt: TGTGCCAGCAGCTCAATGCCGGGACAGGGGTTCTACAATGAGCAGTTCTTC

clone_size: .
d_call: .
v_call: TRBV5-1
j_call: TRBJ1-6
cdr3_aa: CASSLDWPESPLHF
cdr3_nt: TGCGCCAGCAGCTTGGACTGGCCAGAGTCACCCCTCCACTTT

clone_size: .
d_call: .
v_call: TRBV6-5
j_call: TRBJ2-7
cdr3_aa: CASSPSRASYEQYF
cdr3_nt: TGTGCCAGCAGCCCCAGCCGGGCATCCTACGAGCAGTACTTC

clone_size: .
d_call: .
v_call: TRBV10-1
j_call: TRBJ1-6
cdr3_aa: CASSSGARSPLHF
cdr3_nt: TGCGCCAGCAGTTCGGGGGCAAGGTCACCCCTCCACTTT

clone_size: .
d_call: .
v_call: TRBV3-1/TRBV3-2
j_call: TRBJ1-2
cdr3_aa: CASSPPRTLGYGYTF
cdr3_nt: TGTGCCAGCAGCCCGCCCCGGACCCTTGGCTATGGCTACACCTTC

clone_size: .
d_call: TRBD2
v_call: TRBV2
j_call: TRBJ2-7
cdr3_aa: CASLGLAYEQYF
cdr3_nt: TGTGCCAGCCTGGGACTAGCTTACGAGCAGTACTTC

clone_size: .
d_call: .
v_call: TRBV7-2
j_call: TRBJ1-6
cdr3_aa: CASSLEWGGSPLHF
cdr3_nt: TGTGCCAGCAGCTTAGAATGGGGAGGATCACCCCTCCACTTT

clone_size: .
d_call: .
v_call: TRBV30
j_call: TRBJ1-3
cdr3_aa: CSLAVSGNTIYF
cdr3_nt: TGTTCCCTAGCCGTCTCTGGAAACACCATATATTTT

clone_size: once
d_call: .
v_call: TRBV1
j_call: TRBJ1-5
cdr3_aa: CTSSPTNATDLYQDSSNQPQHF
cdr3_nt: TGCACCAGCAGCCCCACGAACGCAACGGACCTATACCAGGATAGTAGCAATCAGCCCCAGCATTTT

clone_size: .
d_call: TRBD2
v_call: TRBV5-1
j_call: TRBJ2-7
cdr3_aa: CASSSVAGVSYEQYF
cdr3_nt: TGCGCCAGCAGCTCGGTAGCGGGAGTCTCCTACGAGCAGTACTTC

clone_size: .
d_call: TRBD1
v_call: TRBV19
j_call: TRBJ2-1
cdr3_aa: CATGLAQGAISYNEQFF
cdr3_nt: TGTGCCACCGGCCTCGCACAGGGGGCGATTTCCTACAATGAGCAGTTCTTC

clone_size: .
d_call: TRBD2
v_call: TRBV6-5
j_call: TRBJ2-7
cdr3_aa: CASRSLGGRAYEQYF
cdr3_nt: TGTGCCAGCAGATCCCTTGGGGGGAGGGCCTACGAGCAGTACTTC

clone_size: .
d_call: TRBD1
v_call: TRBV2
j_call: TRBJ1-1
cdr3_aa: CASRGDRLDTEAFF
cdr3_nt: TGTGCCAGCAGGGGGGACAGGCTAGACACTGAAGCTTTCTTT

clone_size: .
d_call: TRBD1
v_call: TRBV11-1
j_call: TRBJ1-2
cdr3_aa: CASSFSGGTGDGYTF
cdr3_nt: TGTGCCAGCAGCTTCTCCGGGGGGACAGGGGATGGCTACACCTTC

clone_size: .
d_call: .
v_call: TRBV7-2
j_call: TRBJ2-7
cdr3_aa: CASSLEAGERYEQYF
cdr3_nt: TGTGCCAGCAGCTTAGAGGCAGGGGAACGCTACGAGCAGTACTTC

clone_size: .
d_call: TRBD1
v_call: TRBV5-1
j_call: TRBJ2-7
cdr3_aa: CASSEGTGSYEQYF
cdr3_nt: TGCGCCAGCAGCGAAGGGACAGGGAGCTACGAGCAGTACTTC

clone_size: .
d_call: .
v_call: TRBV28
j_call: TRBJ2-3
cdr3_aa: CASPKGVGGSLDTQYF
cdr3_nt: TGTGCCAGCCCGAAGGGGGTCGGCGGGAGCTTGGATACGCAGTATTTT

clone_size: .
d_call: TRBD2
v_call: TRBV6-5
j_call: TRBJ2-7
cdr3_aa: CASRTSGVPTYEQYF
cdr3_nt: TGTGCCAGTAGGACTAGCGGGGTTCCTACCTACGAGCAGTACTTC

clone_size: .
d_call: .
v_call: TRBV7-2
j_call: TRBJ2-7
cdr3_aa: CASSFLDVGAGYEQYF
cdr3_nt: TGTGCCAGCAGCTTTCTGGATGTGGGGGCGGGCTACGAGCAGTACTTC

clone_size: .
d_call: .
v_call: TRBV6-2/TRBV6-3
j_call: TRBJ1-2
cdr3_aa: CASSPSGTSYGYTF
cdr3_nt: TGTGCCAGCAGCCCTTCGGGGACATCTTATGGCTACACCTTC

clone_size: .
d_call: .
v_call: TRBV21-1
j_call: TRBJ2-3
cdr3_aa: CASTASGVTDTQYF
cdr3_nt: TGTGCCAGCACCGCTAGCGGGGTCACAGATACGCAGTATTTT

clone_size: .
d_call: .
v_call: TRBV27
j_call: TRBJ1-2
cdr3_aa: CASSFGRAGGYTF
cdr3_nt: TGTGCCAGCAGTTTCGGCAGGGCAGGTGGCTACACCTTC

clone_size: .
d_call: TRBD1
v_call: TRBV3-1/TRBV3-2
j_call: TRBJ2-2
cdr3_aa: CASSQDLAGGSDTGELFF
cdr3_nt: TGTGCCAGCAGCCAAGACCTCGCAGGGGGCTCTGACACCGGGGAGCTGTTTTTT

clone_size: .
d_call: TRBD1
v_call: TRBV5-1
j_call: TRBJ2-4
cdr3_aa: CASSFRQGGDIQYF
cdr3_nt: TGCGCCAGCAGCTTTAGACAGGGCGGAGACATTCAGTACTTC

clone_size: .
d_call: .
v_call: TRBV18
j_call: TRBJ1-2
cdr3_aa: CASSPQDRIANYGYTF
cdr3_nt: TGTGCCAGCTCACCCCAGGACAGAATAGCTAACTATGGCTACACCTTC

clone_size: .
d_call: .
v_call: TRBV19
j_call: TRBJ2-1
cdr3_aa: CASSLFPPGVAYNEQFF
cdr3_nt: TGTGCCAGTAGTCTGTTCCCCCCGGGAGTGGCCTACAATGAGCAGTTCTTC

clone_size: .
d_call: TRBD2
v_call: TRBV6-5
j_call: TRBJ2-7
cdr3_aa: CASSYSSGGTYEQYF
cdr3_nt: TGTGCCAGCAGTTACTCCTCGGGGGGAACCTACGAGCAGTACTTC

clone_size: .
d_call: .
v_call: TRBV6-5
j_call: TRBJ1-2
cdr3_aa: CASSRTGDGYTF
cdr3_nt: TGTGCCAGCAGCCGCACGGGGGATGGCTACACCTTC

clone_size: many
d_call: .
v_call: TRBV2
j_call: TRBJ1-2
cdr3_aa: CASRGGSSGGYTF
cdr3_nt: TGTGCCAGCAGGGGAGGTTCCTCGGGGGGCTACACCTTC

clone_size: .
d_call: .
v_call: TRBV12-5
j_call: TRBJ2-7
cdr3_aa: CASGQPERDGEQYF
cdr3_nt: TGTGCTAGTGGCCAACCCGAGAGGGATGGCGAGCAGTACTTC

clone_size: .
d_call: .
v_call: TRBV12-3/TRBV12-4
j_call: TRBJ1-2
cdr3_aa: CASSPRRDYGYTF
cdr3_nt: TGTGCCAGCAGTCCCCGGAGGGACTATGGCTACACCTTC

clone_size: .
d_call: .
v_call: TRBV27
j_call: TRBJ2-7
cdr3_aa: CASSFLAGSTEQYF
cdr3_nt: .

clone_size: .
d_call: .
v_call: TRBV18
j_call: TRBJ1-5
cdr3_aa: CASSQDSSNQPQHF
cdr3_nt: TGTGCCAGCTCTCAGGACAGCAGCAATCAGCCCCAGCATTTT

clone_size: .
d_call: .
v_call: TRBV25-1
j_call: TRBJ1-1
cdr3_aa: CASSEGRANTEAFF
cdr3_nt: TGTGCCAGCAGTGAAGGTCGGGCGAACACTGAAGCTTTCTTT

clone_size: .
d_call: .
v_call: TRBV19
j_call: TRBJ2-7
cdr3_aa: CASPLDFFGEQYF
cdr3_nt: TGTGCCAGTCCGTTAGATTTTTTTGGGGAGCAGTACTTC

clone_size: .
d_call: .
v_call: TRBV11-2
j_call: TRBJ1-3
cdr3_aa: CASSLSPSKGNTIYF
cdr3_nt: TGTGCCAGCAGCTTATCCCCATCGAAGGGAAACACCATATATTTT

clone_size: .
d_call: TRBD2
v_call: TRBV7-9
j_call: TRBJ2-5
cdr3_aa: CASSSLAGVETQYF
cdr3_nt: TGTGCCAGCAGCTCATTAGCGGGAGTGGAGACCCAGTACTTC

clone_size: .
d_call: .
v_call: TRBV5-1
j_call: TRBJ1-6
cdr3_aa: CASRSLSGRAPLHF
cdr3_nt: TGCGCCAGCAGGAGTCTTTCCGGACGGGCACCCCTCCACTTT

clone_size: .
d_call: TRBD1
v_call: TRBV28
j_call: TRBJ1-2
cdr3_aa: CASRTPGTVYGYTF
cdr3_nt: TGTGCCAGCCGAACTCCCGGGACAGTCTATGGCTACACCTTC

clone_size: .
d_call: .
v_call: TRBV19
j_call: TRBJ1-5
cdr3_aa: CASSISLGRAGQPQHF
cdr3_nt: TGTGCCAGTAGTATAAGTTTAGGTAGGGCAGGGCAGCCCCAGCATTTT

clone_size: once
d_call: TRBD1
v_call: TRBV6-4
j_call: TRBJ2-2
cdr3_aa: CASSDSDRVYTGELFF
cdr3_nt: TGTGCCAGCAGTGACTCCGACAGGGTCTACACCGGGGAGCTGTTTTTT

clone_size: .
d_call: .
v_call: TRBV10-3
j_call: TRBJ2-6
cdr3_aa: CAISGPGRGANVLTF
cdr3_nt: TGTGCCATCAGTGGCCCCGGCAGGGGGGCCAACGTCCTGACTTTC

clone_size: .
d_call: .
v_call: TRBV3-1/TRBV3-2
j_call: TRBJ1-2
cdr3_aa: CASSQGTTHIMDYGYTF
cdr3_nt: TGTGCCAGCAGCCAAGGGACCACCCATATCATGGACTATGGCTACACCTTC

clone_size: .
d_call: .
v_call: TRBV5-1
j_call: TRBJ2-1
cdr3_aa: CASSPRGYRNEQFF
cdr3_nt: TGCGCCAGCAGTCCCAGGGGTTATCGGAATGAGCAGTTCTTC

clone_size: .
d_call: .
v_call: TRBV3-1/TRBV3-2
j_call: TRBJ2-1
cdr3_aa: CASSQDLNGGNEQFF
cdr3_nt: TGTGCCAGCAGCCAAGATTTGAACGGGGGCAATGAGCAGTTCTTC

clone_size: .
d_call: .
v_call: TRBV11-2
j_call: TRBJ2-2
cdr3_aa: CASSLAWANTGELFF
cdr3_nt: TGTGCCAGCAGCTTAGCCTGGGCTAACACCGGGGAGCTGTTTTTT

clone_size: .
d_call: TRBD2
v_call: TRBV24-1
j_call: TRBJ2-1
cdr3_aa: CAASGLAGSSYNEQFF
cdr3_nt: TGTGCCGCATCAGGACTAGCGGGGAGCTCCTACAATGAGCAGTTCTTC